This TCR beta chain was sequenced in a study of fetal regulatory T cell absence and autoimmunity. Study information: The IPEX patients lacked clinical diabetes but had exocrine pancreas autoimmunity. Regarding the study as a whole: Cord blood and pancreas showed broadly similar TRB gene family usage. Pancreas TCRs were oligoclonally enriched versus cord blood, some clones over 85-fold.

This clone was counted between two and nine times. Its antigen remains unidentified. The CDR3 is 15 amino acids. Germline CDR1 reads SGHRS; CDR2 reads YFSETQ. Trimming took 4 bases from V and 2 from J; bases not matched to a gene: 2. This was a survey-level run. Method: immunoSEQ multiplex PCR; TCRdb's copy keeps in-frame clones and lacks some. Here the sample spans around 100,000 clones, roughly 78% being singletons. The chain carries TRBV5-1 and TRBJ2-1; 11 bases are a match to TRBD1. The clonotype comes from a male donor with IPEX syndrome. The sample consisted of pancreas tissue. The DNA of the CDR3 is TGCGCCAGCAGCCCGGGACAGGGGGCCTACAATGAGCAGTTCTTC. It codes for CASSPGQGAYNEQFF.